This T cell receptor (beta chain) was recovered during a study of response to subunit inactivated influenza vaccine. Study observations and caveats: The authors suggested that few new T cells are recruited per seasonal influenza vaccination.

A word on this clonotype: Its antigen is as yet unknown.

CDR1 and CDR2 from the germline V gene are SGHRS and YFSETQ. The junction had 6 bases not matched to a gene; V was cut back by 4 bases and J by 5 bases. CDR3 length: 14 residues. Using its own MiXCR run on the RT-PCR reads, TCRdb lists one record per CDR3 protein. Of roughly 630,000 distinct CDR3 sequences in the sample, less than 15% are singletons; the top ten hold less than 9%. The chain joins TRBV5-1 to TRBJ2-3; 8 bases match TRBD1. The sequences come from PBMCs from blood, collected less than 15 days before vaccination. The sequence came from a man in his fifties or sixties who received an inactivated influenza vaccine. This CDR3 reads CASSPDRVVDTQYF. The CDR3 nucleotides read TGCGCCAGCAGCCCGGACAGGGTGGTAGATACGCAGTATTTT.